These 7 T cell receptor beta chains were sequenced from one sample in a study of response to subunit inactivated influenza vaccine. TCRdb recomputed calls from the RT-PCR reads with MiXCR, one row per CDR3 protein. The sample comprises hundreds of thousands of distinct CDR3 sequences, roughly 13% of which are singletons, and around 14% rests with the top ten. The sequences come from PBMCs from blood, collected more than 35 days after vaccination. The receptors originated from a man aged 45-60 years who received an inactivated influenza vaccine.

This clonotype was counted a few times. The V and J genes are TRBV10-3 and TRBJ1-5; D might be TRBD1 (5 bases). This CDR3 comprises 15 residues. Germline values: CDR1 ENHRY, CDR2 SYGVKD. The V gene lost 3 bases and the J gene lost 0 bases, with 9 bases spanning the gap. CDR3 loop: CAISESQDSNQPQHF. The CDR3 nucleotides are TGTGCCATCAGTGAATCACAGGATAGCAATCAGCCCCAGCATTTT.

This clonotype occurred many times. The V gene is TRBV6-5, the J gene TRBJ2-3; no clear D. Germline-derived CDR1 and CDR2 are MNHEY and SVGAGI. Trimming removed 4 bases at V and 1 base at J, with 9 bases between. CDR3 size: 14 residues. The CDR3 DNA follows: TGTGCCAGCAGTTTACGGGCGGGCACAGATACGCAGTATTTT. Translating gives CASSLRAGTDTQYF.

This chain connects TRBV27 to TRBJ1-4; D gene unclear. Trimming shortened V by 6 bases and J by 8 bases, and 16 bases separated the two germline ends. Per germline, CDR1 MNHEY and CDR2 SMNVEV (reference sequence). This CDR3 has 14 amino acids. The DNA for the CDR3 is TGTGCCAGCAGCCGGCGGGCCTTTAGGGAAAAACTGTTTTTT. Its translation is CASSRRAFREKLFF.

The chain couples TRBV7-6 to TRBJ2-1; maybe TRBD2 (6 bases). V lost 3 bases to trimming and J lost 0 bases, with 12 bases between them. This CDR3 is built from 16 residues. Per the germline V gene, CDR1 is SGHVS and CDR2 is FNYEAQ. Here the CDR3 reads CASSLDLAISYNEQFF. The CDR3 nucleotides read TGTGCCAGCAGCTTGGACCTAGCGATCTCCTACAATGAGCAGTTCTTC. Variable domain in full (rest from reference TRBV7-6 and TRBJ2-1): GAGVSQSPRYKVTKRGQDVALRCDPISGHVSLYWYRQALGQGPEFLTYFNYEAQQDKSGLPNDRFSAERPEGSISTLTIQRTEQRDSAMYRCASSLDLAISYNEQFFGPGTRLTVL.

The V and J genes are TRBV6-5 and TRBJ2-3, with 9 positions matching TRBD1. Germline V CDR1 and CDR2: MNHEY, SVGAGI. V was clipped by 2 bases and J by 4 bases; unmatched bases: 4. This CDR3 has 15 residues. In DNA, the CDR3 is TGTGCCAGCAGTTACGACAGGGGGTTGGCAGATACGCAGTATTTT. Its translation is CASSYDRGLADTQYF.

This sequence joins TRBV7-8 and TRBJ1-5; possible D gene TRBD1, 6 bases. This CDR3 has 13 residues. The ends were cut back, 7 bases at V and 3 bases at J, with 10 bases in the middle. CDR1 is SGHVS and CDR2 is FQNEAQ in the germline V gene. CDR3 sequence: CASTPGANQPQHF. The CDR3 bases are TGTGCCAGCACCCCAGGGGCCAATCAGCCCCAGCATTTT.

In its sample, this clonotype was seen a few times. The rearrangement links TRBV20-1 to TRBJ2-1, with TRBD2 matching 13 bases. The CDR3 is 16 amino acids. The germline gives CDR1 DFQATT, CDR2 SNEGSKA (reference sequence). The ends lost 0 bases at V and 6 bases at J; junction bases unmatched: 5. In DNA form, the CDR3 reads TGCAGTGCTAGAGATTGGACTAGCGGGAGTCGCAATGAGCAGTTCTTC. Translation: CSARDWTSGSRNEQFF.